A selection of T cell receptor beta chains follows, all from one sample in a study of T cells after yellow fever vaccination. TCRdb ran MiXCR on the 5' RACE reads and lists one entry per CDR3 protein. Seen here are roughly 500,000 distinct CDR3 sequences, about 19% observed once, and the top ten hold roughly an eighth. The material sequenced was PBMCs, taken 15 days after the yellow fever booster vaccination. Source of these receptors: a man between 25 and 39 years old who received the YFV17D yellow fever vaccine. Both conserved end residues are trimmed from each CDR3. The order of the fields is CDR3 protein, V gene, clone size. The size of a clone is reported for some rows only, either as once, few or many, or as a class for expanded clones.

CDR3: ASSSVWVGRN; V: TRBV5-5; size: .
CDR3: ASSDPRYEQY; V: TRBV6-4; size: few
CDR3: AISDRDNTGELF; V: TRBV10-3; size: few
CDR3: SVEGLAGAADTQY; V: TRBV29-1; size: .
CDR3: ASSPGAGIYNEQF; V: TRBV9; size: few
CDR3: ASILENTSGDEQF; V: TRBV5-1; size: .
CDR3: ASSLTRTGSSYNEQF; V: TRBV27; size: .
CDR3: ATSDAGLLYGYT; V: TRBV24-1; size: .
CDR3: ASSLEREDTDTQY; V: TRBV11-2; size: .
CDR3: SAVSSGYNEQF; V: TRBV20-1; size: .
CDR3: ASSPDPLNTGELF; V: TRBV7-3; size: .
CDR3: ASTGARELF; V: TRBV12-3/TRBV12-4; size: few
CDR3: ASSRLTAPYGYT; V: TRBV3-1; size: .
CDR3: SARTSGNNEQF; V: TRBV20-1; size: few
CDR3: SVTGEVGHPSTDTQY; V: TRBV29-1; size: few
CDR3: ASSQDRGDRPFQETQY; V: TRBV4-3; size: few
CDR3: ASSPIRTLAGVYEQY; V: TRBV5-5; size: .
CDR3: ASSLERGTSGMDEQF; V: TRBV11-2; size: .
CDR3: ASSLLDRDTQY; V: TRBV3-1; size: .
CDR3: ASRLSGTNYREQF; V: TRBV5-6; size: .
CDR3: ASSYSASLQETQY; V: TRBV6-5; size: .
CDR3: ASSINNEQF; V: TRBV25-1; size: few
CDR3: ASSQEGDGETQY; V: TRBV4-3; size: few
CDR3: ASSPTTPNTDTQY; V: TRBV18; size: few
CDR3: SVLVLDTQY; V: TRBV20-1; size: .
CDR3: ASSNGLAKGETQY; V: TRBV3-1; size: few
CDR3: ASSFGWGNQPQH; V: TRBV27; size: .
CDR3: ASSHTGGRQGPYEQY; V: TRBV14; size: .
CDR3: ASSGVGSEQY; V: TRBV5-1; size: .
CDR3: ASSLIGTYEQY; V: TRBV7-2; size: .
CDR3: ASSQAPGLGNGEQY; V: TRBV3-1; size: once
CDR3: ASSLDPGGYTQY; V: TRBV11-2; size: .
CDR3: ASSQHSGQLNEQF; V: TRBV5-1; size: many
CDR3: ASSHTSSGYNEQF; V: TRBV7-3; size: .
CDR3: ATSDLPGPSTGELF; V: TRBV24-1; size: few
CDR3: ASSLSETQY; V: TRBV7-2; size: many
CDR3: ASSQAGNTQY; V: TRBV28; size: few
CDR3: ANNTDFYSNQPQH; V: TRBV10-1; size: .
CDR3: ASSSDQGHYEQY; V: TRBV7-2; size: few
CDR3: ASSLIGPGLALNEQF; V: TRBV27; size: .
CDR3: ASSSTGTSDYTQY; V: TRBV7-2; size: .
CDR3: ASSLGGQGLTEAF; V: TRBV7-2; size: few
CDR3: SASMGAGANVLT; V: TRBV20-1; size: .
CDR3: ASSLRAGGPLDEQF; V: TRBV12-3/TRBV12-4; size: .
CDR3: SVQGGFNQPQH; V: TRBV29-1; size: .
CDR3: ASTRRRGQPYEQY; V: TRBV7-8; size: .
CDR3: ASSQSWREEQF; V: TRBV7-2; size: .
CDR3: ATSPNRRLNEQF; V: TRBV24-1; size: .
CDR3: ASSFLAGGFGQF; V: TRBV12-3/TRBV12-4; size: .
CDR3: ASSAGTAYNEQF; V: TRBV27; size: .
CDR3: ASSRFGGSTDTQY; V: TRBV12-3/TRBV12-4; size: .